This passage covers 31 T cell receptor beta chains from one sample sequenced in a study of blood T cell repertoires in COVID-19. Produced via immunoSEQ multiplex PCR; TCRdb's table is partial and in-frame only. The sample lists about 76,000 clones; around nine tenths were seen once. What was sequenced was peripheral blood. The source of these receptors is a man between 25 and 39 years old with acute or convalescent COVID-19.

This clone was counted only a few times. This chain uses TRBV28 with TRBJ2-7; 9 bases agree with TRBD2. Germline CDR1 reads MDHEN; CDR2 reads SYDVKM. This CDR3 contains 14 residues. V was clipped by 1 base and J by 9 bases; unmatched bases: 7. CDR3 region: CASSLFNLREGQYF. CDR3 bases: TGTGCCAGCAGTTTATTCAATCTGCGGGAGGGGCAGTACTTC.

This chain uses TRBV6-5 with TRBJ2-7; possible D gene TRBD1, 6 bases. Trimming took off 4 bases at V and 6 bases at J, with 7 bases between the two ends. CDR3 length: 11 residues. The germline CDR1 and CDR2 sequences are MNHEY and SVGAGI. CDR3: CASSWGLEQYF. In nucleotides, the CDR3 is TGTGCCAGCAGTTGGGGGCTCGAGCAGTACTTC.

The chain joins TRBV11-2 to TRBJ2-7, with D tentatively TRBD2 (6 bases). CDR3 length: 15 residues. Trimming left V 5 bases short and J 5 bases short, with 19 bases between. Germline lookup yields CDR1 SGHAT and CDR2 FQNNGV. The CDR3 reads CASSLRVSGGHEQYF. CDR3 sequence (DNA): TGTGCCAGCAGCCTCCGGGTCTCCGGGGGACACGAGCAGTACTTC.

The chain has TRBV7-9 and TRBJ2-1; 13 bases match TRBD2. Trimming cost V 4 bases and J 6 bases; bases outside gene matches: 3. Germline V gene data show CDR1 as SEHNR and CDR2 as FQNEAQ (reference sequence). This CDR3 contains 15 residues. CDR3 region: CASSSGTSGINEQFF. CDR3 DNA: TGTGCCAGCAGCTCCGGGACTAGCGGGATCAATGAGCAGTTCTTC.

The rearrangement uses TRBV18 and TRBJ1-4; tentative D call: TRBD1 (6 bases). In germline, CDR1 is KGHSH, CDR2 LQKENI. With 5 bases removed from V and 7 bases from J, the gap between germline ends came to 14 bases. The CDR3 loop spans 14 amino acids. CDR3 sequence (DNA): TGTGCCAGCTCATCAGGGGCAGGGCGTGAAAAACTGTTTTTT. Amino acid sequence: CASSSGAGREKLFF.

J is TRBJ1-1 and V is TRBV28, with D perhaps matching TRBD1 (6 bases). This CDR3 spans 12 amino acids. Germline loops: CDR1 MDHEN, CDR2 SYDVKM. V lost 1 base and J lost 11, with 11 bases in between. CDR3 in amino acids: CASSLLTGLAFF. The CDR3 DNA reads TGTGCCAGCAGTTTATTAACAGGGCTTGCTTTCTTT.

V and J are TRBV14 and TRBJ1-4; 12 positions agree with TRBD1. Germline V gene lookup returns CDR1 SGHDN and CDR2 FVKESK. The CDR3 spans 16 residues. The V segment lost 0 bases and the J segment 10 bases; nucleotides outside the gene matches: 6. The CDR3 DNA reads TGTGCCAGCAGCCAAGAATGGGACAGGGGGCGCGGAAAACTGTTTTTT. It codes for CASSQEWDRGRGKLFF.

This chain joins TRBV29-1 and TRBJ1-2; 8 bases align to TRBD1. J was trimmed by 4 bases and V by 4 bases; bases with no gene match: 5. Looked up from germline, CDR1 is SQVTM and CDR2 is ANQGSEA. The CDR3 spans 13 residues. The CDR3 sequence is CSVATGALYGYTF. CDR3 DNA sequence: TGCAGCGTTGCGACAGGGGCTCTCTATGGCTACACCTTC. The full variable domain, in which reference TRBV29-1 and TRBJ1-2 provide the parts outside the CDR3, is SAVISQKPSRDICQRGTSLTIQCQVDSQVTMMFWYRQQPGQSLTLIATANQGSEATYESGFVIDKFPISRPNLTFSTLTVSNMSPEDSSIYLCSVATGALYGYTFGSGTRLTVV.

The gene calls are TRBV28 and TRBJ1-2, with D unclear. The ends were cut back, 6 bases at V and 0 bases at J, with 11 bases in the middle. The CDR3 runs 14 residues. Per germline, CDR1 MDHEN and CDR2 SYDVKM. CDR3: CASSRIGANYGYTF. The CDR3 DNA reads as TGTGCCAGCAGCCGGATTGGAGCTAACTATGGCTACACCTTC.

This clone has just one count. V usage is TRBV11-2 and J usage is TRBJ1-2; 7 bases match TRBD1. J lost 10 bases, V lost 6 bases, and 11 bases had no gene match. The CDR3 runs 13 residues. CDR1 is SGHAT, CDR2 FQNNGV, per germline. Here the CDR3 reads CASSHFTGDDYTF. CDR3 sequence (DNA): TGTGCCAGCAGTCACTTCACAGGGGACGACTACACCTTC.

The chain couples TRBV4-1 to TRBJ1-1, with a possible D match to TRBD1 (6 bases). Germline-derived CDR1 and CDR2 are MGHRA and YSYEKL. V was trimmed by 7 bases and J by 0 bases, leaving 12 bases between them. The CDR3 totals 14 residues. CDR3 in DNA: TGCGCCAGCACAACAGGGATTTTGAACACTGAAGCTTTCTTT. Amino acids: CASTTGILNTEAFF.

The chain joins TRBV2 to TRBJ2-1, with 14 bases aligning to TRBD2. V shed 6 bases, J shed 5 bases, and the junction held 9 bases outside the gene matches. Looked up from germline, CDR1 is SNHLY and CDR2 is FYNNEI. The CDR3 has 17 residues. CDR3 residues: CASSPGTSGSINNEQFF. Written as DNA, the CDR3 is TGTGCCAGCAGCCCCGGGACTAGCGGGAGTATTAACAATGAGCAGTTCTTC.

This chain joins TRBV5-5 and TRBJ2-7; the match to TRBD2 covers 7 bases. Trimming took 2 bases from V and 3 from J; bases not matched to a gene: 8. The CDR3 has 15 residues. Germline CDR1 and CDR2: SGHKS and YYEKEE (reference sequence). The CDR3 loop reads CASSFGASGDYEQYF. DNA for the CDR3: TGTGCCAGCAGCTTCGGGGCTAGCGGCGACTACGAGCAGTACTTC.

The chain recombines TRBV7-2 with TRBJ2-2; 8 bases map to TRBD1. After removal of 5 bases from V and 5 bases from J, the junction contained 10 bases not matched to a gene. Germline V gene lookup returns CDR1 SGHTA and CDR2 FQGNSA. The CDR3 is 16 residues long. Here the CDR3 DNA reads TGTGCCAGCAGCCCCCGATGGACAGGGTGGACCGGGGAGCTGTTTTTT. Its translation: CASSPRWTGWTGELFF.

The chain is built from TRBV29-1 and TRBJ2-6; D possibly corresponds to TRBD1 (6 bases). V dropped 8 bases and J dropped 1 base, with 30 bases sitting between them. CDR1 SQVTM and CDR2 ANQGSEA come from the germline V gene. CDR3 size: 20 residues. As DNA, the CDR3 is TGCAGCAAGTGGGAACTGACAGGTCGCAAAGAACCGTCTGGGGCCAACGTCCTGACTTTC. Translated, it gives CSKWELTGRKEPSGANVLTF.

On this clone itself: This sample also contains other DNA sequences that code for the same CDR3. The V gene is TRBV28, the J gene TRBJ2-7; D gene uncertain. This CDR3 region has 12 residues. The V end lost 2 bases, the J end lost 6 bases, and 8 bases lay between the germline ends. The germline CDR1 and CDR2 sequences are MDHEN and SYDVKM. The CDR3 sequence: CASSLQAAEQYF. The CDR3 nucleotides read TGTGCCAGCAGTTTACAGGCAGCCGAGCAGTACTTC. Drawing the rest from reference TRBV28 and TRBJ2-7, the complete variable domain is DVKVTQSSRYLVKRTGEKVFLECVQDMDHENMFWYRQDPGLGLRLIYFSYDVKMKEKGDIPEGYSVSREKKERFSLILESASTNQTSMYLCASSLQAAEQYFGPGTRLTVT.

V usage is TRBV27 and J usage is TRBJ2-3, with TRBD2 identical over 8 bases. Germline CDR1 is MNHEY and CDR2 is SMNVEV (reference sequence). V was pared by 8 bases and J by 2 bases, with 6 bases of the junction left unmatched. This CDR3 region has 14 residues. The CDR3 DNA follows: TGTGCCAGCCACCCGGGGGGGGTCACAGATACGCAGTATTTT. Translated, it gives CASHPGGVTDTQYF.

V is TRBV6-4 and J is TRBJ2-2, with TRBD2 identical over 10 bases. This CDR3 is 15 amino acids long. Germline V lookup: CDR1 MRHNA, CDR2 SNTAGT. Unmatched junction bases numbered 0, after V lost 4 bases and J lost 1 base. The CDR3 nucleotides read TGTGCCAGCAGTGTAGCGGGAGGGAACACCGGGGAGCTGTTTTTT. Translating gives CASSVAGGNTGELFF.

The chain has TRBV12-3 or TRBV12-4 and TRBJ2-1, with D possibly matching TRBD1 (6 bases). CDR3 size: 13 residues. V was shortened by 4 bases and J by 6 bases, with 10 bases between the two germline ends. The CDR3 sequence: CASSWRRGNEQFF. In nucleotides, the CDR3 is TGTGCCAGCAGTTGGCGCAGGGGCAATGAGCAGTTCTTC.

The V and J genes are TRBV28 and TRBJ2-1, with 7 bases fitting TRBD1. The trim removed 7 bases at V and 6 bases at J, leaving 12 bases unmatched. The CDR3 runs 15 residues. From germline, CDR1 is MDHEN and CDR2 SYDVKM. Here the CDR3 DNA reads TGTGCCAGCACCTTAGGGGGCAGCCTTGCCAATGAGCAGTTCTTC. It codes for CASTLGGSLANEQFF.

This clone was seen once. J is TRBJ2-7 and V is TRBV6-2 or TRBV6-3; 8 bases line up with TRBD2. Germline V gene sequence: CDR1 MNHEY, CDR2 SVGEGT. V lost 4 bases, J lost 0 bases, and 11 bases stayed unmatched. This CDR3 region has 17 residues. As DNA, the CDR3 is TGTGCCAGCAGTTCCGACTTTAGCGGGACGCTCTCCTACGAGCAGTACTTC. Protein: CASSSDFSGTLSYEQYF.

The chain joins TRBV4-1 to TRBJ2-3, with 9 bases matching TRBD1. The CDR3 length is 16 residues. Germline V gives CDR1 MGHRA, CDR2 YSYEKL. Losses at the gene ends were 5 bases for V and 0 bases for J; bases not matched to a gene: 6. For the CDR3, the DNA is TGCGCCAGCAGCTCGCGGACAGGGGCCAGCACAGATACGCAGTATTTT. This sequence encodes CASSSRTGASTDTQYF.

The chain couples TRBV28 to TRBJ1-4, with 8 bases identical to TRBD1. The CDR3 covers 15 residues. V was pared by 6 bases and J by 2 bases, with 5 bases of the junction left unmatched. The germline CDR1 and CDR2 sequences are MDHEN and SYDVKM. CDR3 DNA sequence: TGTGCCAGCAGACCGGGACAGGTTACTAATGAAAAACTGTTTTTT. Translated: CASRPGQVTNEKLFF.

The V gene is TRBV7-9, the J gene TRBJ2-7; possible D gene TRBD1, 6 bases. With 5 bases removed from V and 6 bases from J, the gap between germline ends came to 17 bases. The CDR3 runs to 14 residues. CDR1 and CDR2 (germline): SEHNR, FQNEAQ (reference sequence). The CDR3 bases are TGTGCCAGCAGCCCCAGGGGAGAATACGGCGAGCAGTACTTC. It codes for CASSPRGEYGEQYF.

This clone was observed a single time. Additional DNA sequences in this sample encode the identical CDR3. The chain is built from TRBV2 and TRBJ2-2; unclear D gene. The CDR3 consists of 11 residues. V lost 8 bases and J lost 3, with 4 bases in between. CDR1 is SNHLY, CDR2 FYNNEI, per germline. The CDR3 DNA is TGTGCCAGCTCCGACACCGGGGAGCTGTTTTTT. Its translation is CASSDTGELFF.

The V and J genes are TRBV29-1 and TRBJ2-7; a weak D match, TRBD1 (5 bases). Looked up from germline, CDR1 is SQVTM and CDR2 is ANQGSEA. V lost 4 bases, J lost 3 bases, and 7 bases lay in between. This CDR3 has 11 residues. The CDR3 DNA reads as TGCAGCGTTGGCAGGGACTACGAGCAGTACTTC. Translation gives CSVGRDYEQYF.

This clone has just a few counts. The same CDR3 is also encoded by other DNA sequences in this sample. The chain couples TRBV11-2 to TRBJ2-7; D is undetermined. Trimming shortened V by 5 bases and J by 4 bases, and 6 bases separated the two germline ends. This CDR3 has 11 amino acids. Germline CDR1 is SGHAT and CDR2 is FQNNGV. In DNA, the CDR3 is TGTGCCAGCAGCGAGGCTTACGAGCAGTACTTC. It specifies CASSEAYEQYF.

The chain couples TRBV20-1 to TRBJ2-3; TRBD1 matches 7 bases. The V and J ends lost 4 bases and 3 bases, in that order; junction bases with no gene match: 10. The germline V gene encodes CDR1 DFQATT and CDR2 SNEGSKA (reference sequence). The length of the CDR3 is 15 residues. CDR3 bases: TGCAGTGCTATTGACCCCAGGGGGATGACAGATACGCAGTATTTT. This codes for CSAIDPRGMTDTQYF.

V and J are TRBV18 and TRBJ2-7, with a weak D call TRBD1 (7 bases). The ends were cut back, 2 bases at V and 7 bases at J, with 12 bases in the middle. The CDR3 contains 13 residues. Germline CDR1 reads KGHSH; CDR2 reads LQKENI. Written as DNA, the CDR3 is TGTGCCAGCTCACCAAGGACAGGAGGGGAGCAGTACTTC. This translates into CASSPRTGGEQYF.

V and J are TRBV7-9 and TRBJ1-6; D is possibly TRBD1 (6 bases). CDR3 size: 14 residues. The V gene's germline CDR1 is SEHNR and CDR2 FQNEAQ (reference sequence). V was clipped by 5 bases and J by 9 bases, with 14 bases between them. The CDR3 protein is CASSHREGISPLHF. For the CDR3, the DNA is TGTGCCAGCAGCCACAGGGAGGGGATTTCACCCCTCCACTTT. The full variable domain, completed using reference TRBV7-9 and TRBJ1-6, is DTGVSQNPRHKITKRGQNVTFRCDPISEHNRLYWYRQTLGQGPEFLTYFQNEAQLEKSRLLSDRFSAERPKGSFSTLEIQRTEQGDSAMYLCASSHREGISPLHFGNGTRLTVT.

This clone was seen only a few times. The chain links TRBV9 to TRBJ1-6; TRBD1 is a possible D gene (5 bases). Between the trimmed V and J ends, which lost 4 bases and 6 bases, there was a span of 14 bases. This CDR3 region has 15 residues. Per germline, CDR1 SGDLS and CDR2 YYNGEE. CDR3 protein: CASSTPGLPNSPLHF. The DNA for the CDR3 is TGTGCCAGCAGCACCCCGGGACTACCTAATTCACCCCTCCACTTT.